Detailed here is one T cell receptor (beta chain). Study processing details: For nucleated cells, counts were estimated from reference gene primer amplification. Profiled with immunoSEQ multiplex PCR; TCRdb holds only in-frame clones, not every one. D and trimming were read from the DNA, whereas the V and J calls and clone size are those reported in that table. The sample holds roughly 200,000 clones; 75% to 95% are singletons and the top ten take nearly 0.55%. Per germline, CDR1 LGHNA and CDR2 YSLEER. The length of the CDR3 is 15 residues. Unmatched junction bases numbered 4, after V lost 3 bases and J lost 2 bases. This sample was taken from a study of blood T cell repertoires in COVID-19. Whole-study context: There were acute and convalescent COVID-19 samples, and they came from the United States, Italy and Spain. Sample material is recorded as cDNA or gDNA derived from T cells, B-cell-depleted T cells, or PBMCs.

Specimen: peripheral blood. This receptor was obtained from a man aged 45-60 years with acute or convalescent COVID-19. This chain uses TRBV4-3 with TRBJ1-2; 9 bases map to TRBD1. For the CDR3, the DNA is TGCGCCAGCAGCCAGGGACAGGGCCTAAACTATGGCTACACCTTC. It codes for CASSQGQGLNYGYTF.